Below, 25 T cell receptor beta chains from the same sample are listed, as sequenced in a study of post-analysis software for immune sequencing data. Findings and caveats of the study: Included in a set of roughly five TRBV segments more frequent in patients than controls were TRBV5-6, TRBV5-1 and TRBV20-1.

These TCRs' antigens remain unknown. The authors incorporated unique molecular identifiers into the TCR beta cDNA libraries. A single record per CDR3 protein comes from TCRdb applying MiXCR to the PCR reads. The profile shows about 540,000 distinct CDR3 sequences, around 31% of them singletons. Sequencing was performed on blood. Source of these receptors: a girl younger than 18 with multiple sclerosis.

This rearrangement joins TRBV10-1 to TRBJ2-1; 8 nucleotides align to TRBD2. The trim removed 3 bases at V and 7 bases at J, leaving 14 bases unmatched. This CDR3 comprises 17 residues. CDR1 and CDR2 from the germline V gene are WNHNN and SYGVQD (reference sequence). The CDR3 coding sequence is TGCGCCAGCAGTGACCCTCGGGGCGCGGGAGGTAGGAATGAGCAGTTCTTC. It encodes CASSDPRGAGGRNEQFF.

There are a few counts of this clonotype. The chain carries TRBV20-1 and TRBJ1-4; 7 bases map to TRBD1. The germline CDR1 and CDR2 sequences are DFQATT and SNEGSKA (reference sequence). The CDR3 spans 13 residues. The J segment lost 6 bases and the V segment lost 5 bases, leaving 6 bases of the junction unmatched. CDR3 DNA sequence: TGCAGTGCTCGACAGGGTTGGGATGAAAAACTGTTTTTT. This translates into CSARQGWDEKLFF.

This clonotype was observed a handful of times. CDR3 in amino acids: CASTRQETDTQYF. The DNA for the CDR3 is TGTGCCAGCACTAGACAGGAAACAGATACGCAGTATTTT. This rearrangement joins TRBV2 to TRBJ2-3, with D perhaps TRBD1 (6 bases). Germline V gives CDR1 SNHLY, CDR2 FYNNEI. CDR3 size: 13 residues. Trimming shortened V by 7 bases and J by 3 bases, and 11 bases separated the two germline ends.

The CDR3 here is CASSLGTGGFQETQYF. The CDR3 DNA reads TGCGCCAGCAGCTTGGGGACAGGGGGCTTCCAAGAGACCCAGTACTTC. This chain uses TRBV5-1 with TRBJ2-5, with TRBD1 matching over 11 bases. Germline V gene sequence: CDR1 SGHRS, CDR2 YFSETQ. V dropped 0 bases and J dropped 1; count of bases not matched to a gene: 2. The length of the CDR3 is 16 residues. Full variable domain (missing parts from reference TRBV5-1 and TRBJ2-5): KAGVTQTPRYLIKTRGQQVTLSCSPISGHRSVSWYQQTPGQGLQFLFEYFSETQRNKGNFPGRFSGRQFSNSRSEMNVSTLELGDSALYLCASSLGTGGFQETQYFGPGTRLLVL.

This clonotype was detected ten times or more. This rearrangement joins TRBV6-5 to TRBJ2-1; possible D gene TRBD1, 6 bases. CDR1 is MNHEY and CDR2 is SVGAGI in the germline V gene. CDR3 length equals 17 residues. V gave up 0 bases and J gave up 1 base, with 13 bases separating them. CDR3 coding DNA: TGTGCCAGCAGTTACTCGGCAGGGGCGGTTTCCTACAATGAGCAGTTCTTC. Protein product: CASSYSAGAVSYNEQFF.

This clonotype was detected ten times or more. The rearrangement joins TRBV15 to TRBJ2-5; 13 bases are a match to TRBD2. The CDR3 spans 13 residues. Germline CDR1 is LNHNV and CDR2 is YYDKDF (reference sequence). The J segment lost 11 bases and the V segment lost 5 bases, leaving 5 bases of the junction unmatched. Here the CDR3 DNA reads TGTGCCACCAGCGGAGGACTAGCGGGGGAGCAGTACTTC. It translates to CATSGGLAGEQYF.

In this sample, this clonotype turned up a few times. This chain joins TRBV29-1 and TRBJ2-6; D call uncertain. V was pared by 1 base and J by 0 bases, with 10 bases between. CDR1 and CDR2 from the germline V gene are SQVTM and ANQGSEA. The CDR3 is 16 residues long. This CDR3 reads CSVEGVSGSGANVLTF. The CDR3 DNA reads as TGCAGCGTTGAAGGGGTGTCAGGCTCTGGGGCCAACGTCCTGACTTTC. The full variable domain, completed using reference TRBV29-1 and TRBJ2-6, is SAVISQKPSRDICQRGTSLTIQCQVDSQVTMMFWYRQQPGQSLTLIATANQGSEATYESGFVIDKFPISRPNLTFSTLTVSNMSPEDSSIYLCSVEGVSGSGANVLTFGAGSRLTVL.

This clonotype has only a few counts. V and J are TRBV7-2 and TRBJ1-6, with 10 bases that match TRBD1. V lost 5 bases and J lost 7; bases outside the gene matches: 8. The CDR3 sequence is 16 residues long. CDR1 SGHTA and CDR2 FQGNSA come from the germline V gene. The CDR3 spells CASSRQGALGNSPLHF. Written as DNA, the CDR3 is TGTGCCAGCAGCCGACAGGGGGCGCTCGGAAATTCACCCCTCCACTTT.

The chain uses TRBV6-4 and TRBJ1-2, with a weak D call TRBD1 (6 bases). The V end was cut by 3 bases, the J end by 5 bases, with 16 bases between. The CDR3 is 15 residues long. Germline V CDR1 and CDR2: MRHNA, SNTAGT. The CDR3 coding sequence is TGTGCCAGCAGTGAAACGGGACAAACCCCATATGGCTACACCTTC. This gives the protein CASSETGQTPYGYTF.

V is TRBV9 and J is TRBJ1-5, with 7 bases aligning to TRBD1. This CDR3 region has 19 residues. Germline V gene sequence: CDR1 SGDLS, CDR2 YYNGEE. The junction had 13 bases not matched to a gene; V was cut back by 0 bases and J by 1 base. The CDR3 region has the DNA TGTGCCAGCAGCGTAGAGACAGGGTATCGATTAACGAGCAATCAGCCCCAGCATTTT. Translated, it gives CASSVETGYRLTSNQPQHF.

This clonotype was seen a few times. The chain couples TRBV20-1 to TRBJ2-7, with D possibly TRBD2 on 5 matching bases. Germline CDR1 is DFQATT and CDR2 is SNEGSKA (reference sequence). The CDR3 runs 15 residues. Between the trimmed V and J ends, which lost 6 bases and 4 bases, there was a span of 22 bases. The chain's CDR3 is CSASTTSGTEYEQYF. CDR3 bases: TGCAGTGCGAGTACTACCTCGGGAACCGAATACGAGCAGTACTTC.

This CDR3 reads CASGRNPLTNEKLFF. Written as DNA, the CDR3 is TGTGCCAGCGGCAGAAATCCGCTAACTAATGAAAAACTGTTTTTT. The rearrangement joins TRBV9 to TRBJ1-4; D is uncertain. Germline V CDR1 and CDR2: SGDLS, YYNGEE. This CDR3 is 15 amino acids long. V lost 7 bases, J lost 1 base, and 14 bases lay in between. Full variable domain (missing parts from reference TRBV9 and TRBJ1-4): DSGVTQTPKHLITATGQRVTLRCSPRSGDLSVYWYQQSLDQGLQFLIQYYNGEERAKGNILERFSAQQFPDLHSELNLSSLELGDSALYFCASGRNPLTNEKLFFGSGTQLSVL.

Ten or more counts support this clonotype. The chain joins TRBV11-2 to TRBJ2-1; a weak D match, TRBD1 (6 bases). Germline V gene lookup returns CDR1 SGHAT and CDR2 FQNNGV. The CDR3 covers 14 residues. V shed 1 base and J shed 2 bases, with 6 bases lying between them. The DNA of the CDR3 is TGTGCCAGCAGCTTAGGGGACACCTACAATGAGCAGTTCTTC. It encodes CASSLGDTYNEQFF.

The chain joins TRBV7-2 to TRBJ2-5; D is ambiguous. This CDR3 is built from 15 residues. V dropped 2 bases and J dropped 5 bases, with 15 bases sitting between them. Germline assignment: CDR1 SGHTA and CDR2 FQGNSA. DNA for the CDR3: TGTGCCAGCAGCTTAAATCAGGCGACCTTCGAGACCCAGTACTTC. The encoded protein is CASSLNQATFETQYF.

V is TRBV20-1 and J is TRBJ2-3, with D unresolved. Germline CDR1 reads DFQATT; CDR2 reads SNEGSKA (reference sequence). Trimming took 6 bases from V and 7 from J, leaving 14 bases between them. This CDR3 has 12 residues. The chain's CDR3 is CSAPSFGNTQYF. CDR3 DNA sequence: TGCAGTGCCCCTAGTTTTGGAAATACGCAGTATTTT.

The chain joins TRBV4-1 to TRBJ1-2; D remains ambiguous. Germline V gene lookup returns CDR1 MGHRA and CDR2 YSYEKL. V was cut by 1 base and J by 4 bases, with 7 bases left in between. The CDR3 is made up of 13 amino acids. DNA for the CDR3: TGCGCCAGCAGCCAAGCGAACGTCTATGGCTACACCTTC. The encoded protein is CASSQANVYGYTF.

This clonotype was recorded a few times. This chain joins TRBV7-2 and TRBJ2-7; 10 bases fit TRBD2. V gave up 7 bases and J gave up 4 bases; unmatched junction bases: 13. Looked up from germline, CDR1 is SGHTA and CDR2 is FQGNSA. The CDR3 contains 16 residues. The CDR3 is CASNPSGGYGGYEQYF. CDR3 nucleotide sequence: TGTGCCAGCAACCCTAGCGGGGGTTATGGCGGATACGAGCAGTACTTC.

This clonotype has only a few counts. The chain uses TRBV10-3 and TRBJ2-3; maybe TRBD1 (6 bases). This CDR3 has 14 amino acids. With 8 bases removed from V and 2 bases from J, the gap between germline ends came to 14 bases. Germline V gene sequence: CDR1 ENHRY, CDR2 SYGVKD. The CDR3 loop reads CAIQDSPDTDTQYF. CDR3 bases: TGTGCCATCCAGGACAGTCCCGACACAGATACGCAGTATTTT.

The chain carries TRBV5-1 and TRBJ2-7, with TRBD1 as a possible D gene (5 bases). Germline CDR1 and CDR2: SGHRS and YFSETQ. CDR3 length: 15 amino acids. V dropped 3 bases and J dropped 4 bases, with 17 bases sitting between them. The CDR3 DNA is TGCGCCAGCAGCTATTGGCAGGGCCTCAATTACGAGCAGTACTTC. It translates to CASSYWQGLNYEQYF.

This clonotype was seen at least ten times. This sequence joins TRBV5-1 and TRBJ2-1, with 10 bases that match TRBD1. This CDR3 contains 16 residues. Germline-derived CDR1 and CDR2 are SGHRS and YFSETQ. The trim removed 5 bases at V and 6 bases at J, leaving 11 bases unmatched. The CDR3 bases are TGCGCCAGCAGTCGGGACAGGGGAGTAGATGGCAATGAGCAGTTCTTC. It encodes CASSRDRGVDGNEQFF. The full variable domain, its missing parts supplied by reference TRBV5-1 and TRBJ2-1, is KAGVTQTPRYLIKTRGQQVTLSCSPISGHRSVSWYQQTPGQGLQFLFEYFSETQRNKGNFPGRFSGRQFSNSRSEMNVSTLELGDSALYLCASSRDRGVDGNEQFFGPGTRLTVL.

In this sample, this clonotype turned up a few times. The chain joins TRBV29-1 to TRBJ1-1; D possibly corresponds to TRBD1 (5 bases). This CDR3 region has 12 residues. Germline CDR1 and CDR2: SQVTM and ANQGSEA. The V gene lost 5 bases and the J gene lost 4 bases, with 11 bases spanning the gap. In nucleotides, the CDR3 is TGCAGCGTTCAGGGAGGGAGCACTGAAGCTTTCTTT. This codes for CSVQGGSTEAFF.

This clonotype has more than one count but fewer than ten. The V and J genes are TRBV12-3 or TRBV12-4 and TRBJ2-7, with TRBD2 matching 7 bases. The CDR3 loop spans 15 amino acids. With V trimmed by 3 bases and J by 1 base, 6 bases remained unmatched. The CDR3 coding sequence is TGTGCCAGCAGTTTTGGCCTAGCGGAATCCTACGAGCAGTACTTC. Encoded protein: CASSFGLAESYEQYF.

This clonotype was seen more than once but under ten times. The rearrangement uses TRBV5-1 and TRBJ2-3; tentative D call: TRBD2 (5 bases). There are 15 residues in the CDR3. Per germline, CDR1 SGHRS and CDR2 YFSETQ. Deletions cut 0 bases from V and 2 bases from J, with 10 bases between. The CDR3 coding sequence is TGCGCCAGCAGCTTGGGGCGGGCCGTCACAGATACGCAGTATTTT. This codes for CASSLGRAVTDTQYF.

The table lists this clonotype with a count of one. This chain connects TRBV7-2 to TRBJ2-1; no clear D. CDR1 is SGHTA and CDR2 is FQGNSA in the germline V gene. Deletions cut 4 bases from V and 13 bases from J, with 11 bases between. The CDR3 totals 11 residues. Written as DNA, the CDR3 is TGTGCCAGCAGCTCATCGGAGACCCAGTTCTTC. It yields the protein CASSSSETQFF.

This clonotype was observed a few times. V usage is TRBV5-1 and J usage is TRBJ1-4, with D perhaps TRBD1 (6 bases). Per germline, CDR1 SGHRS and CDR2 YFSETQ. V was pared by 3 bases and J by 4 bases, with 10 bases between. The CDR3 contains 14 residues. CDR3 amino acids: CASSWAGVNEKLFF. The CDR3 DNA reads TGCGCCAGCAGCTGGGCAGGGGTTAATGAAAAACTGTTTTTT.